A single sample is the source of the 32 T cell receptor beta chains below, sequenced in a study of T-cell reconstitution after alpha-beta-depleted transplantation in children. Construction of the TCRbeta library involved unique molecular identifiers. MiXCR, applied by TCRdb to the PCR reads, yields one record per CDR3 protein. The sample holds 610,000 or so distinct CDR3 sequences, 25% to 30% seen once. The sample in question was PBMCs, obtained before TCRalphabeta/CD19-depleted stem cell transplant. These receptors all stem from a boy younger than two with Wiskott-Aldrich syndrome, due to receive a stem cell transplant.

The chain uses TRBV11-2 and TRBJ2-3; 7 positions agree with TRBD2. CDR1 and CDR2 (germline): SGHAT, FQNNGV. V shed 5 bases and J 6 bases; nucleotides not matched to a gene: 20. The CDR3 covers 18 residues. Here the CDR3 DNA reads TGTGCCAGCAGCCCATCTCATCCCGGCGGGAGTCCGCGGGATACGCAGTATTTT. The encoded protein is CASSPSHPGGSPRDTQYF.

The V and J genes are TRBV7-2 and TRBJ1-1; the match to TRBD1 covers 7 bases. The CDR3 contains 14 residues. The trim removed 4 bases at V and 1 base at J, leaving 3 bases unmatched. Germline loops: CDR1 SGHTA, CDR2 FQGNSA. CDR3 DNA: TGTGCCAGCAGCTCTCAGGGGGAGAACACTGAAGCTTTCTTT. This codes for CASSSQGENTEAFF.

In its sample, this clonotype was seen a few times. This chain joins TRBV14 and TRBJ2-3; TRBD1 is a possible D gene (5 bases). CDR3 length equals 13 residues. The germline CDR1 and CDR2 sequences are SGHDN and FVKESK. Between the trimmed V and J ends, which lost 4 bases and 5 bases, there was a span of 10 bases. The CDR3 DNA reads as TGTGCCAGCAGCCGTCAGGGTGTAGATACGCAGTATTTT. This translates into CASSRQGVDTQYF.

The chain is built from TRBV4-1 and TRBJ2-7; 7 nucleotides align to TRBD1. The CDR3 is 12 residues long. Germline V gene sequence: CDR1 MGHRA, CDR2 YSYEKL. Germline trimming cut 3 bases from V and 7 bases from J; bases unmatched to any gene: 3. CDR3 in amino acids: CASSQTGMEQYF. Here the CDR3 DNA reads TGCGCCAGCAGCCAGACAGGGATGGAGCAGTACTTC.

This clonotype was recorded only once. This CDR3 reads CASSRRLAGIFLNEQFF. The CDR3 DNA reads TGCGCCAGCAGTAGGAGACTAGCGGGAATCTTTTTGAATGAGCAGTTCTTC. The genes are TRBV5-1 and TRBJ2-1, with 11 bases fitting TRBD2. Trimming removed 5 bases from V and 7 bases from J; junction bases left unmatched: 14. The CDR3 has 17 residues. Germline V lookup: CDR1 SGHRS, CDR2 YFSETQ.

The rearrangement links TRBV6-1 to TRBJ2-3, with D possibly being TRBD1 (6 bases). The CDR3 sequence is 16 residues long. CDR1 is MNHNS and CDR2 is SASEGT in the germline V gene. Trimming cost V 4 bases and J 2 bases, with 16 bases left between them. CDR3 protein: CASSVLRGYYTDTQYF. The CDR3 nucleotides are TGTGCCAGCAGTGTGCTCAGGGGCTACTACACAGATACGCAGTATTTT.

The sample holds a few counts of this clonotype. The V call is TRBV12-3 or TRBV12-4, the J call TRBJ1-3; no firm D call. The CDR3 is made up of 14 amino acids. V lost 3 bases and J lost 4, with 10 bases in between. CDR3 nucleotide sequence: TGTGCCAGCAGTTTTGTAAGTCGAGGAAACACCATATATTTT. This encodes CASSFVSRGNTIYF.

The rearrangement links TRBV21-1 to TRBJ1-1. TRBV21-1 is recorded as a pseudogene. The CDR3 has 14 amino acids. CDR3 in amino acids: CASSKEPGNTEAFF. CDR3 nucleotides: TGTGCCAGCAGCAAAGAGCCCGGGAACACTGAAGCTTTCTTT.

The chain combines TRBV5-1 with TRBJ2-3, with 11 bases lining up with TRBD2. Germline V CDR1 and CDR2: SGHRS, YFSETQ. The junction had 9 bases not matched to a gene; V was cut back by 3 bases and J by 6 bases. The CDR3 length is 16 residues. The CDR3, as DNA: TGCGCCAGCAGCTGGAATAGCGGGAGGGCCGCGGATACGCAGTATTTT. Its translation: CASSWNSGRAADTQYF.

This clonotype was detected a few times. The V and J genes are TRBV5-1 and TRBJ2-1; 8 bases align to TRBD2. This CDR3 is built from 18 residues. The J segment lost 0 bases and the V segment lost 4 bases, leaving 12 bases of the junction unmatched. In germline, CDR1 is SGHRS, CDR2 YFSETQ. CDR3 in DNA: TGCGCCAGCAGCAGTTATCCGGGACTAGGGAGCTCCTACAATGAGCAGTTCTTC. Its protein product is CASSSYPGLGSSYNEQFF.

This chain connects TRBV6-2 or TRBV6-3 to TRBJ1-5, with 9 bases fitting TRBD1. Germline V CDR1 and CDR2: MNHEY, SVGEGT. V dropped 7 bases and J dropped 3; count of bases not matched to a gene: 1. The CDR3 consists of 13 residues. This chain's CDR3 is CASNRGLNQPQHF. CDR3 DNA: TGTGCCAGCAACAGGGGGCTCAATCAGCCCCAGCATTTT.

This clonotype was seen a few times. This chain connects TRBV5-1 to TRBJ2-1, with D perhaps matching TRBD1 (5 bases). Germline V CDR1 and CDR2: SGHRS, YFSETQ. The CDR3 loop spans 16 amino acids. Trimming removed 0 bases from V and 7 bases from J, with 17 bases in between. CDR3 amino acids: CASSLAARAPQNEQFF. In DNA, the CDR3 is TGCGCCAGCAGCTTGGCAGCCAGGGCTCCCCAAAATGAGCAGTTCTTC.

The CDR3 spells CSARTTHQETQYF. The CDR3 DNA is TGCAGCGCCCGGACTACCCACCAAGAGACCCAGTACTTC. The chain recombines TRBV29-1 with TRBJ2-5; D is perhaps TRBD2 (6 bases). V lost 7 bases and J 0 bases, leaving 12 bases between the germline ends. This CDR3 region has 13 residues. The germline V gene encodes CDR1 SQVTM and CDR2 ANQGSEA.

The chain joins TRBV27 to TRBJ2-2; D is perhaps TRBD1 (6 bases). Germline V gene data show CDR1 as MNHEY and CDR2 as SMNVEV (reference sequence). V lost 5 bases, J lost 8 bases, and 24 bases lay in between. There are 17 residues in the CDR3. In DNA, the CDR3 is TGTGCCAGCAGTCAGTTTCTTGGACAGACTTTCAGTGGGGAGCTGTTTTTT. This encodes CASSQFLGQTFSGELFF.

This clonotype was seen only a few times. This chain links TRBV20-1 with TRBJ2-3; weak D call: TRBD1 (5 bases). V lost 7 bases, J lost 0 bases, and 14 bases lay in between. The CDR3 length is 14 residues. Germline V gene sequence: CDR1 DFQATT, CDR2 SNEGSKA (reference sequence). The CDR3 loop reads CSVGAAGSTDTQYF. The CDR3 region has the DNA TGCAGTGTTGGGGCGGCTGGGAGCACAGATACGCAGTATTTT.

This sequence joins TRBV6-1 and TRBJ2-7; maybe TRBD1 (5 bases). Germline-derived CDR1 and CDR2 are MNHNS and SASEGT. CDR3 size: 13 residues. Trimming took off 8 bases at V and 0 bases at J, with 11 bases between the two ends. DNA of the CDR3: TGTGCCAGCGCCCGGACAAGCTCCTACGAGCAGTACTTC. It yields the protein CASARTSSYEQYF.

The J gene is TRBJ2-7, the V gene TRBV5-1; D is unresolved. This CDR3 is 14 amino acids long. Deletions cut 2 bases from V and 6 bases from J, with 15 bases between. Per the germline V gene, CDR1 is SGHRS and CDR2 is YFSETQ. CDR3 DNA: TGCGCCAGCAGCTTTAGAGACCCCGAAGGCGAGCAGTACTTC. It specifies CASSFRDPEGEQYF.

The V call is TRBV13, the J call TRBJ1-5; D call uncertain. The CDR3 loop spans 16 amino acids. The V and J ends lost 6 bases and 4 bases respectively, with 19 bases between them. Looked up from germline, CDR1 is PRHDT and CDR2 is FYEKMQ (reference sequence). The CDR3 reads CASRPLGPPENQPQHF. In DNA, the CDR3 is TGTGCCAGCAGACCATTGGGCCCACCGGAAAATCAGCCCCAGCATTTT.

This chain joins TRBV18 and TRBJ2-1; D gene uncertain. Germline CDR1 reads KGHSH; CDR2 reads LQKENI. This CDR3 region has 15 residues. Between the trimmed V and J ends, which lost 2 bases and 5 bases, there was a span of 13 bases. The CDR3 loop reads CASSPGSAYHNEQFF. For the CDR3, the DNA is TGTGCCAGCTCACCAGGCTCAGCGTACCACAATGAGCAGTTCTTC. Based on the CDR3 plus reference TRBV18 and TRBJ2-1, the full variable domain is NAGVMQNPRHLVRRRGQEARLRCSPMKGHSHVYWYRQLPEEGLKFMVYLQKENIIDESGMPKERFSAEFPKEGPSILRIQQVVRGDSAAYFCASSPGSAYHNEQFFGPGTRLTVL.

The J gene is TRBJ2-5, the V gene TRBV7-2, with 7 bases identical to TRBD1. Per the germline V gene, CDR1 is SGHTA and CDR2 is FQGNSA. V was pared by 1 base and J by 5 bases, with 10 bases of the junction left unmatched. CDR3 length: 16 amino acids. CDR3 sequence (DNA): TGTGCCAGCAGCTTAGTAGGCACAGGGGTGCAGGAGACCCAGTACTTC. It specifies CASSLVGTGVQETQYF.

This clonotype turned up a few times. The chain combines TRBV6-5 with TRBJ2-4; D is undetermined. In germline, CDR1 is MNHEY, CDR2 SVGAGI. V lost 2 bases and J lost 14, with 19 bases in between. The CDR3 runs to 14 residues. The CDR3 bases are TGTGCCAGCAGTTACGGAACAGACTCCCAATCTGAGTACTTC. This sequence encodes CASSYGTDSQSEYF.

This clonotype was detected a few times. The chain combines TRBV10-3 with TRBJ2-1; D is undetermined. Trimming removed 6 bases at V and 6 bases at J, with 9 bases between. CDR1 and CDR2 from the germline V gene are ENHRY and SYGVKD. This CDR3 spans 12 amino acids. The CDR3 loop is CAISQAGNEQFF. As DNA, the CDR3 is TGTGCCATCAGCCAAGCTGGCAATGAGCAGTTCTTC.

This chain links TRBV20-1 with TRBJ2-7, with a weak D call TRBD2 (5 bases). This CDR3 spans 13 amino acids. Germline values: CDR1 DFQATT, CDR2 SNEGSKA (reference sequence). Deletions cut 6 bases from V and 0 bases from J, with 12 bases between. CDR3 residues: CSATKTDSYEQYF. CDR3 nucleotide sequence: TGCAGTGCGACTAAGACGGACTCCTACGAGCAGTACTTC.

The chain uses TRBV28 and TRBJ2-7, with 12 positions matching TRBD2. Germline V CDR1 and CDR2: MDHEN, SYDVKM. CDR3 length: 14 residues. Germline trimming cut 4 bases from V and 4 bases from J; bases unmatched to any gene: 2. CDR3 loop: CASSSLAGGYEQYF. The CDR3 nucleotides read TGTGCCAGCAGTTCCCTAGCGGGAGGGTACGAGCAGTACTTC.

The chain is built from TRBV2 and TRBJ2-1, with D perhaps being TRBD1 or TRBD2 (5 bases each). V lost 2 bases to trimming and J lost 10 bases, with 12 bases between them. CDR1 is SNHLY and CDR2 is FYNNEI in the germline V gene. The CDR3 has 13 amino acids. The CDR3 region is CASSELRGQEQFF. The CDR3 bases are TGTGCCAGCAGTGAATTGAGGGGTCAGGAGCAGTTCTTC. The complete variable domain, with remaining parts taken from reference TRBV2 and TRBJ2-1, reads EPEVTQTPSHQVTQMGQEVILRCVPISNHLYFYWYRQILGQKVEFLVSFYNNEISEKSEIFDDQFSVERPDGSNFTLKIRSTKLEDSAMYFCASSELRGQEQFFGPGTRLTVL.

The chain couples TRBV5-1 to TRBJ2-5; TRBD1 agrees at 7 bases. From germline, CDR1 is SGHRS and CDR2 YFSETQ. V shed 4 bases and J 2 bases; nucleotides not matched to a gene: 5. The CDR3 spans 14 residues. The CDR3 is CASSRGQQQETQYF. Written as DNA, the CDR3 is TGCGCCAGCAGCCGGGGACAGCAGCAAGAGACCCAGTACTTC.

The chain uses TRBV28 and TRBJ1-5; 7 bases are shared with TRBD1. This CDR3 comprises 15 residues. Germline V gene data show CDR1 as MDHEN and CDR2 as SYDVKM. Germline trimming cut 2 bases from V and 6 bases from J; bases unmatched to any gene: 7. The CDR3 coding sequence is TGTGCCAGCAGTTTAGGCAGGGGGTTCGGTCAGCCCCAGCATTTT. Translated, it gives CASSLGRGFGQPQHF.

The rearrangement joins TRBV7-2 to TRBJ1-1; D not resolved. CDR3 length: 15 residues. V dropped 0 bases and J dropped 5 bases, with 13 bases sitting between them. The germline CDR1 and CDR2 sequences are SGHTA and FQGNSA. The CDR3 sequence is CASSLAALSRTEAFF. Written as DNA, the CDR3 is TGTGCCAGCAGCTTAGCGGCCCTCAGCAGAACTGAAGCTTTCTTT.

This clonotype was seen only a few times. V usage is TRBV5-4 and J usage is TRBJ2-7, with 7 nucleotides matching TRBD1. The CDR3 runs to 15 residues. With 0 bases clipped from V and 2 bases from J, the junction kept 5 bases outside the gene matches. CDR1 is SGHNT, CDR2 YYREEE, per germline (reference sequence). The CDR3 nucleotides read TGTGCCAGCAGCTTGGACAGGGGTCTCGCCTACGAGCAGTACTTC. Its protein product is CASSLDRGLAYEQYF. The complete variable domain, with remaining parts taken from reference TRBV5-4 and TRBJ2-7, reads ETGVTQSPTHLIKTRGQQVTLRCSSQSGHNTVSWYQQALGQGPQFIFQYYREEENGRGNFPPRFSGLQFPNYSSELNVNALELDDSALYLCASSLDRGLAYEQYFGPGTRLTVT.

The CDR3 DNA sequence: TGTGCCAGCAGTCTTCCCGATAGAGTAGCGGCCTACACAGATACGCAGTATTTT. This codes for CASSLPDRVAAYTDTQYF. The chain couples TRBV12-3 or TRBV12-4 to TRBJ2-3; perhaps TRBD2 as D (6 bases). Trimming cost V 5 bases and J 2 bases, with 23 bases left between them. The CDR3 is 18 residues long.

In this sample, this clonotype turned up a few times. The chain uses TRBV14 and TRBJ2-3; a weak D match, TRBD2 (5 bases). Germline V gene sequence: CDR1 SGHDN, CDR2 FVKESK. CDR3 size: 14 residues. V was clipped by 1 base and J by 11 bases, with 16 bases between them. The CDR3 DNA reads TGTGCCAGCAGCCAAGGGACTCTCCTCAGCAAGCAGTATTTT. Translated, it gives CASSQGTLLSKQYF.

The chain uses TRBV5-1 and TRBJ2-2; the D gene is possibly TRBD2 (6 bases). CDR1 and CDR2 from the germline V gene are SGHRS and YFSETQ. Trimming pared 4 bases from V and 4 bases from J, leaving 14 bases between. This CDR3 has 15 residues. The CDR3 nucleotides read TGCGCCAGCAGCGTTAGCGGCACCTCCACCGGGGAGCTGTTTTTT. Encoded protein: CASSVSGTSTGELFF. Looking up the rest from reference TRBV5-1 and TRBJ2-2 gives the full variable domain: KAGVTQTPRYLIKTRGQQVTLSCSPISGHRSVSWYQQTPGQGLQFLFEYFSETQRNKGNFPGRFSGRQFSNSRSEMNVSTLELGDSALYLCASSVSGTSTGELFFGEGSRLTVL.